This passage covers 20 T cell receptor beta chains from one sample sequenced in a study of shared clonotypes between healthy human individuals. The assay was immunoSEQ multiplex PCR, and TCRdb's table has in-frame clones only and misses some. Of some 2.4 million clones listed, approximately 93% are singletons. Sequencing was carried out using naive CD4+ T cells from PBMCs. Subset of the sample: CD45RA+ positively selected. The receptors were sampled from a man between 18 and 29 years old in good health. Some clones in this sample may be carry-over from other donors' samples.

The chain is built from TRBV28 and TRBJ2-5; the D call may be TRBD1 or TRBD2 (6 bases each). CDR1 and CDR2 (germline): MDHEN, SYDVKM. CDR3 length: 14 amino acids. The V end was cut by 6 bases, the J end by 5 bases, with 16 bases between. The CDR3 is CASRGGGGVETQYF. The CDR3 region has the DNA TGTGCCAGCAGGGGGGGCGGAGGGGTGGAGACCCAGTACTTC. Variable domain in full (rest from reference TRBV28 and TRBJ2-5): DVKVTQSSRYLVKRTGEKVFLECVQDMDHENMFWYRQDPGLGLRLIYFSYDVKMKEKGDIPEGYSVSREKKERFSLILESASTNQTSMYLCASRGGGGVETQYFGPGTRLLVL.

This chain connects TRBV5-5 to TRBJ2-7, with 7 bases matching TRBD1. CDR3 length: 14 amino acids. V lost 1 base and J lost 4; bases outside the gene matches: 5. Germline V CDR1 and CDR2: SGHKS, YYEKEE (reference sequence). The CDR3 reads CASSLLGQSYEQYF. The CDR3 bases are TGTGCCAGCAGCTTGTTGGGACAGAGTTACGAGCAGTACTTC.

The V gene is TRBV14, the J gene TRBJ1-2, with D possibly being TRBD1 (6 bases). The V gene lost 4 bases and the J gene lost 8 bases, with 20 bases spanning the gap. Germline CDR1 SGHDN, CDR2 FVKESK. The CDR3 has 15 amino acids. CDR3 residues: CASSLETGLAWGYTF. Written as DNA, the CDR3 is TGTGCCAGCAGCCTCGAGACAGGCTTGGCGTGGGGCTACACCTTC.

The chain combines TRBV27 with TRBJ2-1, with D unclear. Trimming shortened V by 0 bases and J by 12 bases, and 12 bases separated the two germline ends. Germline CDR1 reads MNHEY; CDR2 reads SMNVEV (reference sequence). The CDR3 length is 13 residues. The CDR3 DNA is TGTGCCAGCAGTTTATCTGGCAACGGTCGGCAGTTCTTC. It specifies CASSLSGNGRQFF.

The chain couples TRBV5-1 to TRBJ2-5, with D tentatively TRBD1 (7 bases). The V end lost 5 bases, the J end lost 2 bases, and 13 bases lay between the germline ends. This CDR3 is built from 14 residues. Germline lookup yields CDR1 SGHRS and CDR2 YFSETQ. CDR3: CASRAGQTQETQYF. Here the CDR3 DNA reads TGCGCCAGCAGGGCGGGACAGACTCAAGAGACCCAGTACTTC.

V usage is TRBV4-1 and J usage is TRBJ1-4, with a weak D call TRBD1 (6 bases). Trimming pared 2 bases from V and 5 bases from J, leaving 24 bases between. In germline, CDR1 is MGHRA, CDR2 YSYEKL. The CDR3 loop spans 19 amino acids. The CDR3 spells CASSQPPRVWTATNEKLFF. The CDR3 nucleotides are TGCGCCAGCAGCCAACCACCCCGGGTGTGGACAGCGACGAATGAAAAACTGTTTTTT.

The chain recombines TRBV9 with TRBJ2-7; weak D call: TRBD2 (6 bases). The CDR3 is 16 residues long. Trimming left V 0 bases short and J 7 bases short, with 20 bases between. Germline lookup yields CDR1 SGDLS and CDR2 YYNGEE. The CDR3 DNA sequence: TGTGCCAGCAGCGTAGGACGCGCGGGACCCGAGGGGGAGCAGTACTTC. Translated, it gives CASSVGRAGPEGEQYF.

The chain has TRBV5-6 and TRBJ2-5; D is perhaps TRBD1 (6 bases). The length of the CDR3 is 12 residues. V was clipped by 4 bases and J by 7 bases, with 11 bases between them. The germline CDR1 and CDR2 sequences are SGHDT and YYEEEE. CDR3 sequence: CASSRTVGTQYF. CDR3 coding DNA: TGTGCCAGCAGCAGGACAGTAGGGACCCAGTACTTC.

This clone has a single count. J is TRBJ2-3 and V is TRBV7-2; 13 positions match TRBD2. The CDR3 covers 15 residues. The J segment lost 7 bases and the V segment lost 6 bases, leaving 7 bases of the junction unmatched. Looked up from germline, CDR1 is SGHTA and CDR2 is FQGNSA. CDR3 DNA sequence: TGTGCCAGCAGACAGACTAGCGGGAGGCGGCATACGCAGTATTTT. This codes for CASRQTSGRRHTQYF.

The chain joins TRBV7-2 to TRBJ2-7; TRBD2 aligns across 10 bases. This CDR3 is 15 amino acids long. Germline values: CDR1 SGHTA, CDR2 FQGNSA. V gave up 5 bases and J gave up 4 bases; unmatched junction bases: 8. For the CDR3, the DNA is TGTGCCAGCAGCCAGGGACTAGCGTTTACTTACGAGCAGTACTTC. It is translated as CASSQGLAFTYEQYF.

This sequence joins TRBV28 and TRBJ1-1, with D possibly TRBD1 on 5 matching bases. CDR3 length: 11 amino acids. V was pared by 4 bases and J by 10 bases, with 10 bases between. Germline CDR1 and CDR2: MDHEN and SYDVKM. The DNA of the CDR3 is TGTGCCAGCAGTTATGTAGGGGCAGCTTTCTTT. Its protein product is CASSYVGAAFF. Full variable domain (remainder filled in from reference TRBV28 and TRBJ1-1): DVKVTQSSRYLVKRTGEKVFLECVQDMDHENMFWYRQDPGLGLRLIYFSYDVKMKEKGDIPEGYSVSREKKERFSLILESASTNQTSMYLCASSYVGAAFFGQGTRLTVV.

The V call is TRBV2, the J call TRBJ2-7; D perhaps matches TRBD2 (6 bases). Germline V gene lookup returns CDR1 SNHLY and CDR2 FYNNEI. V gave up 10 bases and J gave up 4 bases, with 11 bases separating them. The CDR3 sequence is 11 residues long. CDR3 in DNA: TGTGCCAACTTAGCGGATTACGAGCAGTACTTC. Protein product: CANLADYEQYF.

A single count supports this clone. V gene TRBV28 combines with J gene TRBJ1-2, with D possibly matching TRBD1 (5 bases). CDR1 is MDHEN, CDR2 SYDVKM, per germline. The CDR3 runs to 14 residues. V dropped 2 bases and J dropped 4 bases, with 11 bases sitting between them. The CDR3 sequence: CASSLRGSIYGYTF. CDR3 coding DNA: TGTGCCAGCAGTTTACGGGGCAGTATCTATGGCTACACCTTC.

This sequence joins TRBV6-6 and TRBJ2-5; TRBD1 matches at 8 bases. Germline lookup yields CDR1 MNHNY and CDR2 SVGAGI (reference sequence). The CDR3 loop spans 14 amino acids. V dropped 5 bases and J dropped 1; count of bases not matched to a gene: 3. The CDR3 reads CASSGGQAQETQYF. In DNA, the CDR3 is TGTGCCAGCAGTGGGGGACAGGCCCAAGAGACCCAGTACTTC.

About this clone: This sample includes further DNA sequences coding for the same CDR3. The rearrangement joins TRBV7-9 to TRBJ2-7; D not resolved. With 3 bases removed from V and 0 bases from J, the gap between germline ends came to 3 bases. The CDR3 extends over 12 amino acids. Germline V gives CDR1 SEHNR, CDR2 FQNEAQ (reference sequence). CDR3 residues: CASSFSSYEQYF. The CDR3 DNA sequence: TGTGCCAGCAGCTTCAGCTCCTACGAGCAGTACTTC. Filled out from reference TRBV7-9 and TRBJ2-7, the complete variable domain reads DTGVSQNPRHKITKRGQNVTFRCDPISEHNRLYWYRQTLGQGPEFLTYFQNEAQLEKSRLLSDRFSAERPKGSFSTLEIQRTEQGDSAMYLCASSFSSYEQYFGPGTRLTVT.

The V call is TRBV11-2, the J call TRBJ2-5, with D perhaps matching TRBD1 (5 bases). Trimming removed 6 bases from V and 2 bases from J, with 19 bases in between. Looked up from germline, CDR1 is SGHAT and CDR2 is FQNNGV. The CDR3 has 16 amino acids. The CDR3 is CASRLGSGAVQETQYF. CDR3 sequence (DNA): TGTGCCAGCAGACTTGGAAGTGGGGCGGTACAAGAGACCCAGTACTTC. Together with reference TRBV11-2 and TRBJ2-5, the CDR3 gives the full variable domain: EAGVAQSPRYKIIEKRQSVAFWCNPISGHATLYWYQQILGQGPKLLIQFQNNGVVDDSQLPKDRFSAERLKGVDSTLKIQPAKLEDSAVYLCASRLGSGAVQETQYFGPGTRLLVL.

This clone was recorded a few times. The gene calls are TRBV19 and TRBJ1-3; D unclear. Trimming left V 7 bases short and J 2 bases short, with 9 bases between. This CDR3 comprises 13 residues. Germline assignment: CDR1 LNHDA and CDR2 SQIVND (reference sequence). The CDR3 sequence: CASTPDTGNTIYF. The CDR3 DNA reads as TGTGCCAGTACCCCAGACACTGGAAACACCATATATTTT. The variable domain in full, completed from reference TRBV19 and TRBJ1-3, reads DGGITQSPKYLFRKEGQNVTLSCEQNLNHDAMYWYRQDPGQGLRLIYYSQIVNDFQKGDIAEGYSVSREKKESFPLTVTSAQKNPTAFYLCASTPDTGNTIYFGEGSWLTVV.

The rearrangement uses TRBV2 and TRBJ2-5; D unresolved. With 8 bases removed from V and 7 bases from J, the gap between germline ends came to 20 bases. This CDR3 has 14 amino acids. Germline loops: CDR1 SNHLY, CDR2 FYNNEI. This chain's CDR3 is CASEVGLSTGTQYF. In DNA form, the CDR3 reads TGTGCCAGCGAAGTTGGCCTCTCTACGGGGACCCAGTACTTC.

The genes are TRBV27 and TRBJ1-5; TRBD1 matches at 12 bases. The V gene's germline CDR1 is MNHEY and CDR2 SMNVEV (reference sequence). The CDR3 is made up of 16 amino acids. J lost 6 bases, V lost 2 bases, and 5 bases had no gene match. CDR3 amino acids: CASSLRDRGPLQPQHF. The DNA for the CDR3 is TGTGCCAGCAGTTTACGGGACAGGGGGCCTCTTCAGCCCCAGCATTTT.

The J gene is TRBJ2-7, the V gene TRBV9, with 11 bases identical to TRBD1. This CDR3 has 14 residues. The ends lost 0 bases at V and 7 bases at J; junction bases unmatched: 3. In germline, CDR1 is SGDLS, CDR2 YYNGEE. The CDR3 DNA reads as TGTGCCAGCAGCGTAGTGGGACAGGGGGAAGAGCAGTACTTC. This codes for CASSVVGQGEEQYF.